What follows describes a single T cell receptor (beta chain). Its target is not known. This sample is part of a study of shared clonotypes between healthy human individuals. Study-level points and caveats: Naive subsets typically showed greater estimated richness than memory subsets. Non-shared clonotypes had lower generation probabilities than those shared by all four donors. Donor clonotype sharing was expected to depend on sequencing depth.

The V end was cut by 3 bases, the J end by 10 bases, with 13 bases between. This CDR3 comprises 13 residues. CDR1 LNHDA and CDR2 SQIVND come from the germline V gene (reference sequence). The investigators split CD4+ cells into a CD45RA+ naive subset and a CD45RA-negative memory subset. Produced via immunoSEQ multiplex PCR; TCRdb's table is partial and in-frame only. The sample includes about 2.3 million clones, roughly 92% of them seen just once. The V gene is TRBV19, the J gene TRBJ2-1; no definite D call. Sequenced material: naive CD4+ T cells from PBMCs. Documented subset: CD45RA+ positively selected. This TCR was recovered from a man aged 18 to 29 in good health. Some clones in this sample may be carry-over from other donors' samples. Here the CDR3 DNA reads TGTGCCAGTAGTATCCTAGTAGCTGTAGAGCAGTTCTTC. Amino acids: CASSILVAVEQFF.